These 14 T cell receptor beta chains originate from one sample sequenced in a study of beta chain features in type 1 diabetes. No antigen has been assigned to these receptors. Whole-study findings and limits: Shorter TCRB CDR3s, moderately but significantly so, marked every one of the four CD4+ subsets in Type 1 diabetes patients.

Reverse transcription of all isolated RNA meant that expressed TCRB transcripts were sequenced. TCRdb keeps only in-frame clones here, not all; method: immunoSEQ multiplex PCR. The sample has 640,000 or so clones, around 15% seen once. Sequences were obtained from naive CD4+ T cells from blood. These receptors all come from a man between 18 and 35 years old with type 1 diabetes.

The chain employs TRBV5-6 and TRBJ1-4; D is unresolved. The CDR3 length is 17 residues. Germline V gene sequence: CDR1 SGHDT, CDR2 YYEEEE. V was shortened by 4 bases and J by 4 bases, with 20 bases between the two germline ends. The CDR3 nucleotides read TGTGCCAGCAGCCCGGGCCTAGGCACGAACCGTAATGAAAAACTGTTTTTT. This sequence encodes CASSPGLGTNRNEKLFF.

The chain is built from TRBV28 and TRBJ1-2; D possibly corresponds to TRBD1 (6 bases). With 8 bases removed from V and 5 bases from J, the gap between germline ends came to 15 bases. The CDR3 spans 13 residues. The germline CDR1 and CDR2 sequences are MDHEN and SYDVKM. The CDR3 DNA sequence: TGTGCCAGCTTTTCCGGGACATCGTATGGCTACACCTTC. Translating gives CASFSGTSYGYTF.

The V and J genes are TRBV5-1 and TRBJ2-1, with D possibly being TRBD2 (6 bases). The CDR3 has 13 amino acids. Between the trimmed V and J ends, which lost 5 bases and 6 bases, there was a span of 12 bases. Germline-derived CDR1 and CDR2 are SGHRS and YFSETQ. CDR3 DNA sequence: TGCGCCAGCAGATCCCCGGGAGCCAATGAGCAGTTCTTC. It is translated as CASRSPGANEQFF.

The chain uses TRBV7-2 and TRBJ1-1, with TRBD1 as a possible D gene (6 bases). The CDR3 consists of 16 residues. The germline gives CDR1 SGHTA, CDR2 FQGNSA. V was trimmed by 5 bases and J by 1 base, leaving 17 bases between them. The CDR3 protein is CASSLYRERGNTEAFF. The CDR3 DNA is TGTGCCAGCAGCCTCTACAGGGAACGGGGGAACACTGAAGCTTTCTTT.

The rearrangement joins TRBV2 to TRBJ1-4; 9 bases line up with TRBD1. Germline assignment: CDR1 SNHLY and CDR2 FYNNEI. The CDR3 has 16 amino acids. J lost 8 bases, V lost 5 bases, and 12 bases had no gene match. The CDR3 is CASSPTGQGAREKLFF. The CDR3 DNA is TGTGCCAGCAGTCCCACGGGACAGGGTGCTAGGGAAAAACTGTTTTTT. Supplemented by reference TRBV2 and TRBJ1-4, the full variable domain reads EPEVTQTPSHQVTQMGQEVILRCVPISNHLYFYWYRQILGQKVEFLVSFYNNEISEKSEIFDDQFSVERPDGSNFTLKIRSTKLEDSAMYFCASSPTGQGAREKLFFGSGTQLSVL.

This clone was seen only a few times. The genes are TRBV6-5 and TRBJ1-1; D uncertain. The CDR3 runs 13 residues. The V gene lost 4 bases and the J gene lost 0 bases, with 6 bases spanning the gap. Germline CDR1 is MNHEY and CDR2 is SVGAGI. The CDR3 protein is CASSSTVNTEAFF. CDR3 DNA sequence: TGTGCCAGCAGTTCAACCGTGAACACTGAAGCTTTCTTT.

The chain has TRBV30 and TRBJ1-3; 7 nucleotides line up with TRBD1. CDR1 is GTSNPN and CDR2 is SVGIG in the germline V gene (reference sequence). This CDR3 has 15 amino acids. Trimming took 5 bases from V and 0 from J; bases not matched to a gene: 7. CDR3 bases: TGTGCCTGGGACAGGGATTCCCTCTCTGGAAACACCATATATTTT. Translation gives CAWDRDSLSGNTIYF.

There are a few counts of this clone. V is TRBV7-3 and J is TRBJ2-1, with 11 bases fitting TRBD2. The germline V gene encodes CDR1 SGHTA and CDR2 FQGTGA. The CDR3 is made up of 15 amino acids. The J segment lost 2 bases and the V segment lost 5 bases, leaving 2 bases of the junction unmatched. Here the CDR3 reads CASSLAGGPYNEQFF. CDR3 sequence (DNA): TGTGCCAGCAGCCTAGCGGGGGGCCCCTACAATGAGCAGTTCTTC.

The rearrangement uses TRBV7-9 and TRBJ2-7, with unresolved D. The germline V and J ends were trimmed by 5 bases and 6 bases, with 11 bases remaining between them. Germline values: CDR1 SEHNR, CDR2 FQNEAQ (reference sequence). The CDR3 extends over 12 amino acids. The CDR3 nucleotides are TGTGCCAGCAGCACCTTCCGGAGCGAGCAGTACTTC. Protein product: CASSTFRSEQYF.

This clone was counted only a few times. CDR3 in DNA: TGTGCCAGCAGTTCCTCCCTAGAGACCCAGTACTTC. This codes for CASSSSLETQYF. The chain uses TRBV28 and TRBJ2-5; D remains ambiguous. V was shortened by 4 bases and J by 4 bases, with 7 bases between the two germline ends. This CDR3 has 12 residues. Germline V lookup: CDR1 MDHEN, CDR2 SYDVKM.

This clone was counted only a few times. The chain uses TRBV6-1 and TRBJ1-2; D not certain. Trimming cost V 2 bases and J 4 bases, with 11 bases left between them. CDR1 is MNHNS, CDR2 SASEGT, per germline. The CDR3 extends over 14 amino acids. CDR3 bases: TGTGCCAGCAGTGAACGGCCCGTTCCCTATGGCTACACCTTC. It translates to CASSERPVPYGYTF.

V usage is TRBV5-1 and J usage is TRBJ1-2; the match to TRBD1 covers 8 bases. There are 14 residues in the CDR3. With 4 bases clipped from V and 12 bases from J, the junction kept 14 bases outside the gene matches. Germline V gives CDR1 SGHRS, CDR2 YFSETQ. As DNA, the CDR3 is TGCGCCAGCAGCACCTACGGGACAGGATGGTGGGACACCTTC. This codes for CASSTYGTGWWDTF.

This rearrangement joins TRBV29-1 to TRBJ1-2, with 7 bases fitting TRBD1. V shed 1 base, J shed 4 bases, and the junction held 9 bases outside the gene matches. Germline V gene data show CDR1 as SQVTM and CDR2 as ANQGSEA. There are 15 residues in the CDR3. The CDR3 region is CSVEVPGQVGYGYTF. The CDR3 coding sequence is TGCAGCGTTGAAGTTCCAGGACAGGTGGGCTATGGCTACACCTTC.

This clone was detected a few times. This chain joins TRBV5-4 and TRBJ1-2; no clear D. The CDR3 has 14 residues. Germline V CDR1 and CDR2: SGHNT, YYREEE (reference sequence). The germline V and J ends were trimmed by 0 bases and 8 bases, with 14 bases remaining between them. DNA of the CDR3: TGTGCCAGCAGCTTGGCCGCAGGTTCTCGCGGCTACACCTTC. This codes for CASSLAAGSRGYTF.